This T cell receptor beta chain was captured in a study of Ad26.COV2.S vaccination and SARS-CoV-2 variants. General study findings and limits: Comparability of non-spike TCR breadth was observed across vaccine and placebo recipients. Spike-specific TCR breadth was greater after Ad26.COV2.S than placebo.

In the case of this clone: Its antigen is unidentified.

Libraries were prepared by immunoSEQ multiplex PCR; TCRdb keeps only in-frame clonotypes and omits some of them. The repertoire holds a few hundred thousand clones, with around 87% as singletons. Germline lookup yields CDR1 SGHNT and CDR2 YYREEE (reference sequence). The CDR3 spans 15 residues. The V end was cut by 4 bases, the J end by 4 bases, with 17 bases between. Specified treatment: approximately 18 received Ad26.COV2.S at low or high dose, single or two shots; several received placebo; per-sample allocation not given. Material that was analyzed had been drawn on day 63 after the first vaccine or placebo injection. Participants' vaccine, an Ad26 vector, delivered Wuhan-strain SARS-CoV-2 spike.

Material: peripheral blood, obtained in a trial of Ad26.COV2.S vaccine versus placebo. V usage is TRBV5-4 and J usage is TRBJ1-1; D is perhaps TRBD1 (6 bases). This receptor was identified in a person between 18 and 65 years old who received the Ad26.COV2.S COVID-19 vaccine or a placebo. In DNA form, the CDR3 reads TGTGCCAGCAGCCCGCGGGGGGGCCGGGTCACTGAAGCTTTCTTT. Amino acid sequence: CASSPRGGRVTEAFF.